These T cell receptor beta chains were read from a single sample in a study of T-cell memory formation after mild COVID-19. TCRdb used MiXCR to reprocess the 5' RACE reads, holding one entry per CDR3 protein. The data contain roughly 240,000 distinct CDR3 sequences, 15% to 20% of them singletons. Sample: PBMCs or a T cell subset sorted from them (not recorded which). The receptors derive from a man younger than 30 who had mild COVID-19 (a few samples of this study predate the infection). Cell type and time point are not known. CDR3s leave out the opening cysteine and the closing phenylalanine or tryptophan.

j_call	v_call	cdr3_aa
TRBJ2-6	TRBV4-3	ASSQPEGSGANVLT
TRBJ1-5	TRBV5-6	ASSLGWGPGQPQH
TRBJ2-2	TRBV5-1	ASSFYRPPTGELF
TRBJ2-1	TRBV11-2	ASSLHSGGSYNEQF
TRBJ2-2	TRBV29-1	SVAGTEGGELF
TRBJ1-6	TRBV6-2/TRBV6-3	ASTDPHRRINSPLH
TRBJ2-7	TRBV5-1	ASSLGDSRSYEQY
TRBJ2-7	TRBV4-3	ASSPAPTGVAYEQY
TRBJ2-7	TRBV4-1	ASSQDRSSYEQY
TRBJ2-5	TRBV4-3	ASSPEPPVTQETQY
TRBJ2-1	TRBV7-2	ASSPIPGTSGGAGEQF
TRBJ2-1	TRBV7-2	ASSLPGRHSEQF
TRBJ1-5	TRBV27	ASSYKSNQPQH
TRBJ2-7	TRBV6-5	ASSRLAGDLSYEQY
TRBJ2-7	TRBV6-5	ASSYSNEGYEQY
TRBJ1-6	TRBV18	ASSPMGTGKSPLH
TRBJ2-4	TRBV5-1	ASSLALRAGDIQY
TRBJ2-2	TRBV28	ASSWGQLTGELF
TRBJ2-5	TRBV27	ASSLSLTQETQY
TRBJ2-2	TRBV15	ATSRVGGELF
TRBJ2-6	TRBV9	ASSVRDRFTGANVLT
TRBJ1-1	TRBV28	ATESQGANTEAF
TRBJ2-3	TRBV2	ASFILAASTDTQY
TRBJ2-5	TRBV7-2	ASSLRDGERGETQY
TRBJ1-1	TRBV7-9	ASSLVADLEAF
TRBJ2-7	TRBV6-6	ASSTRNGLQPYEQY
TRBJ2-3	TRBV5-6	ASRRQTSRDTQY
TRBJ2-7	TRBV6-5	ASSPPGAMSYEQY
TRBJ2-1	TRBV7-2	ASSLEIGGKNNEQF
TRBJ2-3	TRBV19	ASSMWGPLTDTQY
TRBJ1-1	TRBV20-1	SARGQVNTEAF
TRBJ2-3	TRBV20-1	SAGTSGADTQY
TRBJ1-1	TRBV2	ASTTGQLNTEAF
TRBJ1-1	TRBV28	ASRFTGLGKDTEAF
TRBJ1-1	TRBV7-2	ASSLSSPSGTGYGTEAF
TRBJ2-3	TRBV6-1	ASTEDRLTDTQY
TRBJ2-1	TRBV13	ASSLGGTDYNEQF
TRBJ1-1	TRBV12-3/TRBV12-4	ASSKTAMNTEAF
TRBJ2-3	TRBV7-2	ASSTGLAGGLSTDTQY
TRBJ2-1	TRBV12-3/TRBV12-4	ASSFRGDNEQF
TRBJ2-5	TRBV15	ATSREARGEETQY
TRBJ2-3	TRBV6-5	ASTHQGRDTDTQY
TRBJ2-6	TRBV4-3	ASSQEPLQGAGANVLT
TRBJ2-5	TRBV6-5	ASSRTGRETQY
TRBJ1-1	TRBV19	ASSIDRTEAF
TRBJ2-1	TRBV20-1	SADASGGNEQF
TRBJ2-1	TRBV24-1	ATNQGDEQF
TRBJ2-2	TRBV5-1	ASSSRRTGELF
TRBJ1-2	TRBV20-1	SASRGNRGYT
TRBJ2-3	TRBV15	ATSRGPGGGDTQY
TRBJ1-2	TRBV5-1	ASSPGTGAFYGYT
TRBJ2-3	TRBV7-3	ASSLATATTVDTQY
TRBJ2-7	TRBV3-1	ASSHSTSGTYEQY
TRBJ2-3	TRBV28	ASSIGATGDTQY
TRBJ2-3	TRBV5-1	ASSLEAGGSTDTQY
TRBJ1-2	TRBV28	ASSLSAGGFGYT
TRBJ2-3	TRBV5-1	ASSLQGGPDTQY
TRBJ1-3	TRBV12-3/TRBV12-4	AGVAGAFSGNTIY
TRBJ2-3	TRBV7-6	ASSPQMGDTQY